These 5 T cell receptor beta chains originate from one sample sequenced in a study of blood T cell repertoires in COVID-19 (dated by TCRdb to the early 2020s). The method was the immunoSEQ multiplex PCR assay. What TCRdb holds here is the immuneACCESS table cut down to in-frame rearrangements. Part of the clones is not present; checked against another copy, under half of the missing clones reflect an unresolved V gene, and the others are unexplained. The sample records a few hundred thousand clones, about 87% of which are singletons. Jointly, the top ten make up 10% of the sample. Source material: PBMCs or T cells enriched from blood (not recorded which). These receptors were taken from a woman aged 45-65 years who had recovered from COVID-19.

The CDR3 loop reads CASSWASGAADTQYF. For the CDR3, the DNA is TGCGCCAGCAGCTGGGCTAGCGGGGCCGCAGATACGCAGTATTTT. The gene calls are TRBV5-1 and TRBJ2-3, with 9 bases identical to TRBD2. Germline CDR1 and CDR2: SGHRS and YFSETQ. This CDR3 contains 15 residues. The J segment lost 4 bases and the V segment lost 3 bases, leaving 6 bases of the junction unmatched.

The CDR3, as DNA: TGTGCCACCGCCACGGTCCGGTACAATGAGCAGTTCTTC. As protein: CATATVRYNEQFF. The J gene is TRBJ2-1, the V gene TRBV15, with unresolved D. Germline V gene sequence: CDR1 LNHNV, CDR2 YYDKDF (reference sequence). This CDR3 region has 13 residues. V gave up 8 bases and J gave up 4 bases, with 12 bases separating them.

This sequence joins TRBV12-3 or TRBV12-4 and TRBJ1-2, with a weak D call TRBD1 (5 bases). V was clipped by 5 bases and J by 6 bases, with 13 bases between them. The CDR3 is 13 residues long. This CDR3 is CASSRQSADGYTF. The CDR3 DNA reads as TGTGCCAGCAGTCGACAGTCTGCAGATGGCTACACCTTC.

The chain has TRBV5-1 and TRBJ1-1, with TRBD1 matching 10 bases. The CDR3 runs to 16 residues. Trimming took 4 bases from V and 4 from J; bases not matched to a gene: 10. CDR1 and CDR2 from the germline V gene are SGHRS and YFSETQ. The CDR3 loop is CASSLYGTGEGTEAFF. The CDR3 nucleotides are TGCGCCAGCAGCCTCTACGGGACAGGGGAGGGCACTGAAGCTTTCTTT. The full variable domain, with the rest looked up from reference TRBV5-1 and TRBJ1-1, is KAGVTQTPRYLIKTRGQQVTLSCSPISGHRSVSWYQQTPGQGLQFLFEYFSETQRNKGNFPGRFSGRQFSNSRSEMNVSTLELGDSALYLCASSLYGTGEGTEAFFGQGTRLTVV.

This chain uses TRBV15 with TRBJ1-1, with a weak D call TRBD1 (6 bases). The CDR3 contains 14 residues. Germline values: CDR1 LNHNV, CDR2 YYDKDF (reference sequence). The germline V and J ends were trimmed by 1 base and 9 bases, with 15 bases remaining between them. The CDR3, as DNA: TGTGCCACCAGCAGAGCGGGGGGGCTTCTGCAAGCTTTCTTT. This encodes CATSRAGGLLQAFF.